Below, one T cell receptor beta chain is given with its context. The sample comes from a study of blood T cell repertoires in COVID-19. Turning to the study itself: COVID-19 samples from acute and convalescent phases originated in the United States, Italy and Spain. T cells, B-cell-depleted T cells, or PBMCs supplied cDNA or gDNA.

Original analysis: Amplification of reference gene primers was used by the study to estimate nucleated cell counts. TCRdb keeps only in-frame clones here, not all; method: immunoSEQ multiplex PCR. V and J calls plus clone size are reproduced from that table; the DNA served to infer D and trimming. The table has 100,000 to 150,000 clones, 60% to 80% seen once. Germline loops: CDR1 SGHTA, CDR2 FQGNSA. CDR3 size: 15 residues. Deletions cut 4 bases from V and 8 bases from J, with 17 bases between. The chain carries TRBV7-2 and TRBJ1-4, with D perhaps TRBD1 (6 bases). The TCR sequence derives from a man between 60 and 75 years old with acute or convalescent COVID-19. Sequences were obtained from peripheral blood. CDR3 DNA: TGTGCCAGCAGCTCAACCGGGACAATGGGGGAAAAACTGTTTTTT. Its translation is CASSSTGTMGEKLFF. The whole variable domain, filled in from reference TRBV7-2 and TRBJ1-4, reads GAGVSQSPSNKVTEKGKDVELRCDPISGHTALYWYRQSLGQGLEFLIYFQGNSAPDKSGLPSDRFSAERTGGSVSTLTIQRTQQEDSAVYLCASSSTGTMGEKLFFGSGTQLSVL.